This T cell receptor beta chain was documented in a study of blood T cell repertoires in COVID-19. The overall study: The study drew acute and convalescent COVID-19 samples from the United States, Italy and Spain.

As originally analysed: Amplification from reference gene primers served as the basis for estimated nucleated cell counts. Assay: immunoSEQ multiplex PCR; the TCRdb copy retains only in-frame clones and omits some. V and J calls and clone size are copied from that table; D and trimming were computed from the DNA. The table includes hundreds of thousands of clones, approximately 87% detected once. A few counts support this clone. Seattle-derived patients entered the study during active infection and were followed longitudinally. Trimming at V came to 6 bases and at J to 2 bases, leaving 6 bases not matched to a gene. The CDR3 contains 15 residues. Per germline, CDR1 MNHEY and CDR2 SVGAGI.

This clonotype was obtained from a woman aged 60-70 years with COVID-19, enrolled during active disease. Input material: peripheral blood. The chain links TRBV6-5 to TRBJ1-3; 8 bases match TRBD1. CDR3 protein: CASSPRGRPGNTIYF. CDR3 DNA sequence: TGTGCCAGCAGCCCCAGGGGGCGCCCTGGAAACACCATATATTTT.